The 6 T cell receptor beta chains below all came from one sample that was sequenced in a study of blood T cell repertoires in COVID-19. Produced via immunoSEQ multiplex PCR; TCRdb's table is partial and in-frame only. The sample records around 250,000 clones, roughly 86% being singletons. Sequencing was done on a sample of peripheral blood. These receptors were taken from a man aged 40-49 years with active or convalescent COVID-19.

The chain joins TRBV2 to TRBJ2-7, with 7 bases aligning to TRBD2. Germline lookup yields CDR1 SNHLY and CDR2 FYNNEI. V shed 5 bases and J 3 bases; nucleotides not matched to a gene: 10. The length of the CDR3 is 15 residues. The CDR3 sequence: CASSIVRDYRYEQYF. The DNA for the CDR3 is TGTGCCAGCAGTATCGTCCGGGACTATCGCTACGAGCAGTACTTC.

The CDR3 sequence: CASSLDSGTYHSPLHF. CDR3 nucleotide sequence: TGCGCCAGCAGCTTGGATTCGGGGACATATCATTCACCCCTCCACTTT. This chain joins TRBV5-1 and TRBJ1-6; the D gene is possibly TRBD1 (6 bases). This CDR3 is 16 amino acids long. Trimming took off 0 bases at V and 8 bases at J, with 15 bases between the two ends. The germline V gene has CDR1 SGHRS and CDR2 YFSETQ.

This rearrangement joins TRBV28 to TRBJ2-5; 7 bases map to TRBD1. Germline loops: CDR1 MDHEN, CDR2 SYDVKM. Losses at the gene ends were 2 bases for V and 0 bases for J; bases not matched to a gene: 6. The CDR3 has 16 residues. The CDR3 loop reads CASSLGSGGNQETQYF. The CDR3 nucleotides read TGTGCCAGCAGTTTAGGGTCAGGGGGTAACCAAGAGACCCAGTACTTC.

The chain recombines TRBV10-3 with TRBJ2-4; a possible D gene is TRBD2 (6 bases). The CDR3 extends over 15 amino acids. The V end lost 0 bases, the J end lost 1 base, and 7 bases lay between the germline ends. Germline CDR1 is ENHRY and CDR2 is SYGVKD. CDR3 nucleotide sequence: TGTGCCATCAGTGAGTCGGGGGGTGCCAAAAACATTCAGTACTTC. Amino acids: CAISESGGAKNIQYF.

V and J are TRBV5-5 and TRBJ1-1; TRBD1 is a possible D gene (5 bases). CDR1 and CDR2 (germline): SGHKS, YYEKEE (reference sequence). Trimming took off 0 bases at V and 1 base at J, with 13 bases between the two ends. This CDR3 comprises 16 residues. CDR3 protein: CASSLVWGVRNTEAFF. CDR3 nucleotides: TGTGCCAGCAGCTTGGTGTGGGGCGTCAGGAACACTGAAGCTTTCTTT. Based on the CDR3 plus reference TRBV5-5 and TRBJ1-1, the full variable domain is DAGVTQSPTHLIKTRGQQVTLRCSPISGHKSVSWYQQVLGQGPQFIFQYYEKEERGRGNFPDRFSARQFPNYSSELNVNALLLGDSALYLCASSLVWGVRNTEAFFGQGTRLTVV.

CDR3 loop: CATTPGDEKLFF. CDR3 in DNA: TGTGCCACCACCCCAGGGGATGAAAAACTGTTTTTT. The chain couples TRBV11-2 to TRBJ1-4, with D possibly matching TRBD1 (6 bases). The CDR3 has 12 amino acids. The ends were cut back, 10 bases at V and 6 bases at J, with 12 bases in the middle. Per the germline V gene, CDR1 is SGHAT and CDR2 is FQNNGV. The complete variable domain, with remaining parts taken from reference TRBV11-2 and TRBJ1-4, reads EAGVAQSPRYKIIEKRQSVAFWCNPISGHATLYWYQQILGQGPKLLIQFQNNGVVDDSQLPKDRFSAERLKGVDSTLKIQPAKLEDSAVYLCATTPGDEKLFFGSGTQLSVL.